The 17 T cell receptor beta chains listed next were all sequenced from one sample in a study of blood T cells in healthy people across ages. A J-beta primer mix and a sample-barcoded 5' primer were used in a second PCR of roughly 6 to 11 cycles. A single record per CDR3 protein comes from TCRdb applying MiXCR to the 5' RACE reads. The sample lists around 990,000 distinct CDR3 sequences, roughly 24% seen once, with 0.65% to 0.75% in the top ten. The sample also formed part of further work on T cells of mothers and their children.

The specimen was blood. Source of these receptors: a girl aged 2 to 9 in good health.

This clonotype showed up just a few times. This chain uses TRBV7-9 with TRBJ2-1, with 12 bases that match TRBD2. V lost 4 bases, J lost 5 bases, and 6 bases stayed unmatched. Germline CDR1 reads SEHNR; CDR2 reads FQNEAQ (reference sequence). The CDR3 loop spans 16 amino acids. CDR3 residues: CASSSRLAGVHNEQFF. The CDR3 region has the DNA TGTGCCAGCAGCTCCCGACTAGCGGGAGTTCACAATGAGCAGTTCTTC. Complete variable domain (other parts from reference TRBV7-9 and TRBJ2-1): DTGVSQNPRHKITKRGQNVTFRCDPISEHNRLYWYRQTLGQGPEFLTYFQNEAQLEKSRLLSDRFSAERPKGSFSTLEIQRTEQGDSAMYLCASSSRLAGVHNEQFFGPGTRLTVL.

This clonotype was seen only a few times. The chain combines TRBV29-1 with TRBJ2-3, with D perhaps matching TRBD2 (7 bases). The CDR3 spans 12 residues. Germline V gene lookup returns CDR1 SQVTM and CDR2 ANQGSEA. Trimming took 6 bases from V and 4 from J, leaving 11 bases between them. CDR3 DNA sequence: TGCAGCGTACAGGGAGGGCCAGATACGCAGTATTTT. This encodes CSVQGGPDTQYF.

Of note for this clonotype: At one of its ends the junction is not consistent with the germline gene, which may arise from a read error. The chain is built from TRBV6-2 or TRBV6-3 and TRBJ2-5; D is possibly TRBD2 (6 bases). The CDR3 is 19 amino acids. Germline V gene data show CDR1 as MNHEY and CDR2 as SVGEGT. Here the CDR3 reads CASSYSKRGGDADEEIQYF. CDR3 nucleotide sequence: TGTGCCAGCAGCTACTCGAAACGGGGCGGGGATGCCGACGAGGAGATCCAGTACTTC.

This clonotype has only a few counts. CDR3 sequence reads: CASSQDGGVSDEQFF. The CDR3 DNA reads TGTGCCAGCAGCCAAGATGGGGGAGTTTCGGATGAGCAGTTCTTC. The chain recombines TRBV3-1 with TRBJ2-5; tentatively, D is TRBD1 or TRBD2 (5 bases each). TRBJ2-1 explains the end of the DNA better; the J call may be wrong. This CDR3 has 15 residues. Germline assignment: CDR1 LGHDT and CDR2 YNNKEL (reference sequence).

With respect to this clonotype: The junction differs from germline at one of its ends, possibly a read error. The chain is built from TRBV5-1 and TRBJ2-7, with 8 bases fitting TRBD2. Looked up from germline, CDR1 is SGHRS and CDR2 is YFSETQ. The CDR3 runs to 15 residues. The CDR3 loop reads CASSLETSDSYEQCF. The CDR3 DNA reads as TGCGCCAGCAGCTTAGAGACTAGCGACTCCTACGAGCAGTGCTTC.

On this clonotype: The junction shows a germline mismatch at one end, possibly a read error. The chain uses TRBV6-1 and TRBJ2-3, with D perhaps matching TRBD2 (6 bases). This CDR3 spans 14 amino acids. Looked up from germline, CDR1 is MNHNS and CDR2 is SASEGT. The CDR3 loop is CAIYSGLYTDTQSF. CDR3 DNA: TGTGCCATCTACTCGGGACTGTACACAGATACGCAGTCTTTT.

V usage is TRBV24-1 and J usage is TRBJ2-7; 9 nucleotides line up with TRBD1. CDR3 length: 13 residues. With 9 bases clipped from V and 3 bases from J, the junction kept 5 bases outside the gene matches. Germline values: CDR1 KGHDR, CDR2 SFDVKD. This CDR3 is CATRGTGNYEQYF. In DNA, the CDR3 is TGTGCCACCCGAGGGACAGGGAACTACGAGCAGTACTTC.

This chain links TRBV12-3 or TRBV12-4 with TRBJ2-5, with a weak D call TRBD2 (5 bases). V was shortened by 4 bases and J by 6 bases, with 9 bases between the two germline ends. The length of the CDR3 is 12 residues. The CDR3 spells CASSSDLQTQYF. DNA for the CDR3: TGTGCCAGCAGTTCGGACTTACAGACCCAGTACTTC.

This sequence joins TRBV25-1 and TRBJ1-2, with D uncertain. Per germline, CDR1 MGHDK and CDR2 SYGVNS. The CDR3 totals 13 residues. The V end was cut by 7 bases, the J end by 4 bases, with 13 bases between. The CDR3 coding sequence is TGTGCCAGCATCGAAACTGCAGTCTATGGCTACACCTTC. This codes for CASIETAVYGYTF.

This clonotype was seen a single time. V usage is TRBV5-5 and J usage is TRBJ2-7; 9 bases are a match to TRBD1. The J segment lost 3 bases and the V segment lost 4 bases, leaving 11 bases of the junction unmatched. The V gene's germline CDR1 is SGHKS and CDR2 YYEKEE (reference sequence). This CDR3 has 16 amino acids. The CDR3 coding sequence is TGTGCCAGCAGCCTGGGACAGGGCCAAACTCACTACGAGCAGTACTTC. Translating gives CASSLGQGQTHYEQYF.

The CDR3 DNA follows: TGTGCCAGCAGCAAAGAGGGGTCGCGGGGGGGCACAGATACGCAGTATTTT. Protein sequence: CASSKEGSRGGTDTQYF. The gene calls are TRBV21-1 and TRBJ2-3; the D call in the table, TRBD1, was not verified against the DNA. TRBV21-1 is described as a pseudogene. The CDR3 extends over 17 amino acids.

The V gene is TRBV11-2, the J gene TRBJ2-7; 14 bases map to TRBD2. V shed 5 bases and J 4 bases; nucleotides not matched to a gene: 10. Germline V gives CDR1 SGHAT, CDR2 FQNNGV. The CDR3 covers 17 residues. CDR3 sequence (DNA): TGTGCCAGCAGCCCCGCGGGACTAGCGGGAGCGTATTACGAGCAGTACTTC. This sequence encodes CASSPAGLAGAYYEQYF. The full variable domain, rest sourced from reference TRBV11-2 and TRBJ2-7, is EAGVAQSPRYKIIEKRQSVAFWCNPISGHATLYWYQQILGQGPKLLIQFQNNGVVDDSQLPKDRFSAERLKGVDSTLKIQPAKLEDSAVYLCASSPAGLAGAYYEQYFGPGTRLTVT.

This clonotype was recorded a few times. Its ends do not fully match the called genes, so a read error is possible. The CDR3 coding sequence is TGTGCCAGCAGTTACGAGGGGACTGAGGCTTTCTTT. This encodes CASSYEGTEAFF. The J gene is TRBJ1-1, the V gene TRBV6-5; D is possibly TRBD1 (5 bases). The CDR3 is made up of 12 amino acids. The germline V gene encodes CDR1 MNHEY and CDR2 SVGAGI.

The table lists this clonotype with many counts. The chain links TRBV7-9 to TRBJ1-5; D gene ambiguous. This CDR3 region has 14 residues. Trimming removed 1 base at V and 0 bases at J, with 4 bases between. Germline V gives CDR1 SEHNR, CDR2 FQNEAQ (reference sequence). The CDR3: CASSLGISNQPQHF. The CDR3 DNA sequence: TGTGCCAGCAGCTTAGGAATTAGCAATCAGCCCCAGCATTTT.

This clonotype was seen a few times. CDR3 nucleotides: TGTGCCACCAGCAGAGATCGCCTTGGGTCACAGTACTTC. This translates into CATSRDRLGSQYF. This chain uses TRBV15 with TRBJ2-7; D is uncertain. Between the trimmed V and J ends, which lost 0 bases and 10 bases, there was a span of 13 bases. The germline CDR1 and CDR2 sequences are LNHNV and YYDKDF (reference sequence). The CDR3 is 13 residues long. Variable domain in full (rest from reference TRBV15 and TRBJ2-7): DAMVIQNPRYQVTQFGKPVTLSCSQTLNHNVMYWYQQKSSQAPKLLFHYYDKDFNNEADTPDNFQSRRPNTSFCFLDIRSPGLGDTAMYLCATSRDRLGSQYFGPGTRLTVT.

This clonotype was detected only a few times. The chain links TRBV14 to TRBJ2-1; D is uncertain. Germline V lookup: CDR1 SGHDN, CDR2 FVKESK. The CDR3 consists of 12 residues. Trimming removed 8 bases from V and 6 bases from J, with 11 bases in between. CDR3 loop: CASSVQFNEQFF. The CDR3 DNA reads TGTGCCAGCTCAGTCCAATTCAATGAGCAGTTCTTC.

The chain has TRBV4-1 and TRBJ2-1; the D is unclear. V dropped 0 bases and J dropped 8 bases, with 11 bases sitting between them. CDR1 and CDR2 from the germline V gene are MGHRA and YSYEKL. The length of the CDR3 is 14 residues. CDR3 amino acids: CASSQEVMSDEQFF. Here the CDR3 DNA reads TGCGCCAGCAGCCAAGAGGTCATGTCCGATGAGCAGTTCTTC.